Sequencing of this TCR beta chain was carried out in a study of T cell responses to AZD1222 COVID-19 vaccine. Study-wide findings and caveats: Donors were largely white British and mainly female; clonal diversity was possibly underestimated.

The V segment lost 11 bases and the J segment 1 base; nucleotides outside the gene matches: 3. Per germline, CDR1 MNHEY and CDR2 SVGAGI. The CDR3 runs 12 residues. Comment on this clone: Its antigen is not known.

Here immunoSEQ multiplex PCR was the method, and the copy in TCRdb shows in-frame clones only, minus some. The data show approximately 110,000 clones, about 90% seen once. This chain joins TRBV6-5 and TRBJ2-3, with 7 positions matching TRBD2. Sequenced material: peripheral blood, taken on day 0 of AZD1222 vaccination. This clonotype originated in an adult in good health. DNA for the CDR3: TGTGCCGCGGGGAGGGGCACAGATACGCAGTATTTT. Translated: CAAGRGTDTQYF.